This is a list of T cell receptor beta chains from one sample in a study of CD8 T cells in ankylosing spondylitis. TCRdb recomputed calls from the 5' RACE reads with MiXCR, one row per CDR3 protein. The repertoire has about 360,000 distinct CDR3 sequences, 20% to 25% of them found once; the top ten carry around 13%. The sequencing input was blood, either unsorted or a sorted T cell fraction (not recorded which). All receptors come from a male donor with ankylosing spondylitis or in good health (not recorded which). The CDR3 runs from the conserved cysteine through the conserved F or W. D genes are given only for firm matches. Not every row has a clone size; where given, it reads once, few, many or a size class.

D gene | J gene | clone size | V gene | CDR3 protein | CDR3 DNA
. | TRBJ2-4 | . | TRBV6-5 | CASSYSLRLNLAKNIQYF | TGTGCCAGCAGTTACTCACTCCGACTTAACTTAGCCAAAAACATTCAGTACTTC
. | TRBJ2-1 | . | TRBV4-2 | CASQGTYNEQFF | TGTGCCAGTCAGGGTACCTACAATGAGCAGTTCTTC
. | TRBJ1-1 | . | TRBV6-5 | CASSYAGSLNTEAFF | TGTGCCAGCAGTTACGCCGGCAGCTTGAACACTGAAGCTTTCTTT
TRBD2 | TRBJ2-7 | few | TRBV7-2 | CASSLWTSNYEQYF | TGTGCCAGCAGCCTCTGGACTAGCAACTACGAGCAGTACTTC
. | TRBJ1-1 | . | TRBV6-5 | CASSDSPGDTEAFF | TGTGCCAGCAGTGACTCTCCAGGGGACACTGAAGCTTTCTTT
. | TRBJ2-2 | few | TRBV20-1 | CSAHRLNTGELFF | TGCAGTGCTCACAGGCTTAACACCGGGGAGCTGTTTTTT
. | TRBJ2-3 | few | TRBV12-3/TRBV12-4 | CASSLMSLRDLTDTQYF | TGTGCCAGCAGTTTAATGAGTCTCCGAGACCTCACAGATACGCAGTATTTT
TRBD1 | TRBJ1-1 | . | TRBV27 | CASSKTGVNTEAFF | TGTGCCAGCAGTAAAACAGGGGTGAACACTGAAGCTTTCTTT
. | TRBJ2-3 | . | TRBV15 | CATSRLSETDTQYF | TGTGCCACCAGCAGACTATCGGAGACAGATACGCAGTATTTT
TRBD2 | TRBJ2-7 | . | TRBV27 | CASSLPLAGVSYEQYF | TGTGCCAGCAGTTTACCTCTAGCGGGGGTCTCCTACGAGCAGTACTTC
. | TRBJ2-5 | . | TRBV12-3/TRBV12-4 | CASSSYRAPSTQYF | TGTGCCAGCAGTTCATACAGGGCCCCGTCGACCCAGTACTTC
TRBD1 | TRBJ2-1 | . | TRBV6-4 | CATLDRGDEQFF | TGTGCCACCCTTGACAGGGGCGATGAGCAGTTCTTC
TRBD1 | TRBJ2-3 | few | TRBV18 | CASSPTPPGQGTDTQYF | TGTGCCAGCTCACCTACGCCGCCGGGACAGGGGACAGATACGCAGTATTTT
. | TRBJ2-3 | few | TRBV13 | CASSEYQAITDTQYF | TGTGCCAGCAGCGAATACCAAGCCATCACAGATACGCAGTATTTT
TRBD2 | TRBJ2-5 | many | TRBV29-1 | CSVKGLAGVWKTQYF | TGCAGCGTTAAGGGACTAGCGGGGGTCTGGAAGACCCAGTACTTC
. | TRBJ2-2 | few | TRBV7-9 | CASSTHSTGRNTGELFF | TGTGCCAGCAGCACTCACTCGACAGGCCGGAACACCGGGGAGCTGTTTTTT
TRBD2 | TRBJ2-2 | . | TRBV11-2 | CASSLLTGGYTGELFF | TGTGCCAGCAGCTTATTGACGGGGGGATACACCGGGGAGCTGTTTTTT
. | TRBJ2-2 | few | TRBV28 | CASSLLLRDTTNTGELFF | TGTGCCAGCAGTTTACTTCTAAGGGACACGACGAACACCGGGGAGCTGTTTTTT
. | TRBJ2-3 | few | TRBV5-6 | CASSPDQGPTDTQYF | TGTGCCAGCAGCCCAGACCAGGGACCCACAGATACGCAGTATTTT
. | TRBJ2-1 | few | TRBV29-1 | CSVVGPGGNNEQFF | TGCAGCGTTGTCGGTCCTGGCGGGAACAATGAGCAGTTCTTC
TRBD1 | TRBJ2-2 | few | TRBV10-3 | CAISETGEVDTGELFF | TGTGCCATCAGCGAGACAGGGGAAGTGGACACCGGGGAGCTGTTTTTT
TRBD1 | TRBJ1-2 | few | TRBV9 | CASSVGQGHYGYTF | TGTGCCAGCAGCGTAGGACAGGGCCATTATGGCTACACCTTC